Reported below is one T cell receptor (beta chain). Its antigen is unknown. No much larger clone exists at a distance of one base, and base qualities are not known. At the junction V is shortened by 6 bases and J by 4 bases; bases outside the gene matches: 9. The CDR3 sequence holds 16 residues, the cysteine and phenylalanine included. Just CDR3 DNA is preserved here, 48 bases in frame from base 1. CDR1 and CDR2, looked up from the germline V gene, are ENHRY and SYGVKD. This sample is part of a study of beta chain features in type 1 diabetes (dated by TCRdb to 2016 to 2018). For context, the study as a whole: Mean age, gender distribution, total cell number and subset yield were not different between patients and healthy donors. In the study, TCRB repertoires of sorted circulating CD4+ T cell subsets from recently diagnosed type 1 diabetes patients were compared with those of matched healthy donors. Regulatory and stem cell-like memory subsets were obtained from only 8 patients and roughly eight healthy donors, while naive and central memory subsets were obtained from all 30 or so donors. Across all samples, 90 million to 130 million sorted cells were examined, and cell number per subset correlated strongly with RNA yield. Beyond this particular receptor, the publication reports: HLA sub-analyses involved small numbers of individuals, so any influence of HLA type on TCRB rearrangement remained unresolved. In all four CD4+ subsets, TCRB CDR3 length was moderately but significantly shorter in type 1 diabetes patients. PCR may preferentially amplify shorter templates, but because patient and control samples were amplified and corrected together, any resulting skew would affect both groups equally. Because cDNA was sequenced instead of genomic DNA, activated cells with high expression could be over-represented, although the groups did not differ in activation or CD3 levels. Naive, central memory and regulatory TCRB repertoires appeared to be more alike among patients than among healthy donors. Fewer insertions and more nucleotide deletions at VDJ recombination sites were observed in patients with type 1 diabetes, implying thymic rearrangement abnormalities.

A single peripheral blood draw of approximately 120 mL on average was collected from each donor into heparinised tubes. A BD FACSAria II and a panel including CD45RO, CCR7, CD25, CD127, CD95 and CD27 were used to sort naive, central memory, regulatory and stem cell-like memory CD4+ T cells. Every sorted population had a purity above 98%. Right away, PBMCs were isolated by Lymphoprep density gradient centrifugation and were stained directly, with no culture step. Samples were stained and sorted in pairs, with one healthy donor and one patient per experiment, so that batch effects were minimized. All of the isolated RNA was reverse transcribed with the High Capacity cDNA Reverse Transcription Kit, so expressed TCRB transcripts were sequenced. Naive, central memory and regulatory T cell samples underwent deep immunoSEQ sequencing, averaging roughly 3.3 million total reads per sample. After sorted cells were lysed in RLT buffer, RNA was extracted with DNase-treated RNeasy Micro or Mini kits, with the choice depending on cell number. To prevent cross-contamination, each cell subset was processed individually, whereas patient and healthy donor samples were processed jointly. TCRB sequences were amplified from cDNA with the immunoSEQ multiplex PCR, producing 87-bp fragments spanning the CDR3 region. Amplicons were sequenced on the Illumina HiSeq platform. In the original analysis: Synthetic template baselines were used to correct PCR bias computationally, reads within Hamming distance 2 were collapsed, and singletons that could not be merged were discarded. Reads were aligned to IMGT to assign V, D and J genes, CDR3 length, and insertions or deletions at six rearrangement sites. Clonotype counts were normalized to sorted cell number within each subset before computing true diversity and Gini coefficients with the tcR R package. The overlap coefficient, calculated on TCRB nucleotide sequences, was used to quantify repertoire sharing. Out-of-frame TCRB sequences from naive cells were analyzed as a proxy for the pre-selection repertoire. TCRdb stores this immuneACCESS table with in-frame sequences only. Part of the clones is absent; in the studies checked, under half of the shortfall reflects unresolved V genes, and no reason is known for the rest. V and J calls plus clone size are reproduced from that table; the DNA served to infer D and trimming. The sample table holds hundreds of thousands of clones, of which about an eighth were seen once. Just under 0.04% of the sample rests with the top ten.

Sequencing used naive CD4+ T cells from blood. The cell subset or site label here, explained by the study, means: true naive CD4+ T cells. The origin of this receptor is a man younger than 35 with type 1 diabetes. Recombination connected TRBV10-3 to TRBJ1-5; 10 nucleotides in the junction match TRBD1. Here is the DNA: TGTGCCATCAGAGACGGGACAGGGGACTTTAATCAGCCCCAGCATTTT. Translated, it reads CAIRDGTGDFNQPQHF.